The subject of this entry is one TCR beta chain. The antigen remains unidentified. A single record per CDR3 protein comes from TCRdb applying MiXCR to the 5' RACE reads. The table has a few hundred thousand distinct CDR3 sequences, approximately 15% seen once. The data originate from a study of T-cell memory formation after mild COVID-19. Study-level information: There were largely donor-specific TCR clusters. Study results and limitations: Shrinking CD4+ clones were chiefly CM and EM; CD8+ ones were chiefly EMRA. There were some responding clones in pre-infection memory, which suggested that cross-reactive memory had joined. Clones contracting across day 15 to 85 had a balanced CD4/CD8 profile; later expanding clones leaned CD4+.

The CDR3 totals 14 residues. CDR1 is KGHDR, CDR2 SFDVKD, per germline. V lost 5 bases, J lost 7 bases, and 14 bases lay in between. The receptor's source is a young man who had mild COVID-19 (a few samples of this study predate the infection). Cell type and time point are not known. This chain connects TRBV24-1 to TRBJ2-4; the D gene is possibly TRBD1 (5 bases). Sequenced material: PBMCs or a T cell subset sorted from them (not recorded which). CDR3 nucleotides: TGTGCCACCAGTGTGTCAGGGCAGTGGAACATTCAGTACTTC. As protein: CATSVSGQWNIQYF.